This TCR beta chain was obtained from a study of a mutant IDH1 vaccine in newly diagnosed glioma (dated by TCRdb to about 2021). As for the study more broadly: Patients received eight vaccinations in weeks 1, 3, 5, 7, 11, 15, 19 and 23, corresponding to visits V03 through V10. Vaccination started 4-6 weeks after radiotherapy alone, or was given together with temozolomide cycles in the groups whose treatment included chemotherapy. Of the 30 or so patients who were treated, 62.5% were male and roughly 38% were female, and the mean age was about 37 years. Prior to enrollment, patients had been given standard therapy consisting of radiotherapy alone, temozolomide alone, or radiochemotherapy with temozolomide, with the combination given to most patients. Peripheral blood samples were drawn at six visits, namely V03 (baseline), V05, V07, V10, V12 and V13. Longitudinal TCRB deep sequencing was done for 25 to 30 treated patients, wherever samples were available for exploratory analyses.

What this sample's time point label stands for: week 5, during vaccination. Every vaccine dose consisted of 300 ug of a 20-mer mutant IDH1 peptide in Montanide, administered subcutaneously together with topical imiquimod. All donors had newly diagnosed IDH1-mutant astrocytomas of WHO grade 3 or 4 that showed loss of nuclear ATRX. The samples were drawn from NOA16, a multicentre, single-arm, open-label phase I trial in Germany that tested a mutant IDH1 peptide vaccine in humans for the first time. Genomic DNA for TCRB sequencing was isolated from EDTA blood with the DNeasy Blood and Tissue Kit. Libraries were constructed by the immunoSEQ multiplex PCR assay. Rearranged TCR beta chain sequences were amplified using the hsTCRB Kit according to the manufacturer's protocol. TCRB libraries were sequenced on an Illumina MiSeq. Per the authors' processing: Demultiplexing, trimming and gene mapping were performed with the kit vendor's proprietary platform. The source is immuneACCESS, and TCRdb retained only in-frame sequences with V and J called. Part of the clones is not carried over; for the studies checked, unresolved V genes explain less than half of this, and the remainder is unexplained. The DNA gave D and trimming, while V, J and clone size come from that table. The table for this sample lists 37,000 or so clones; around 85% of them were counted only once. 24% of the sample is taken by the ten largest.

V has 6 bases trimmed and J has 2 bases trimmed; junction bases matching no gene number 9. The CDR3, cysteine through phenylalanine, is 15 amino acids long. Only the CDR3 portion is preserved as DNA: 45 bases, with reading frame beginning at the first base. CDR1 and CDR2 (KGHSH, LQKENI) derive from the germline V gene. Here is what the overall study found, with its caveats: According to the authors, sample limitations meant that analyses of patient blood samples could not be reproduced. Pseudoprogression seemed to be unrelated to changes in the top peripheral T cell clonotypes found by TCRB sequencing. PBMC samples for TCRB deep sequencing were selected based on availability. Across multiple MHC alleles, vaccine-induced immune responses were seen in around 93% of patients.

This clone was seen a handful of times. It lacks a known antigen. No clone much larger than this one lies a single base away; base qualities are absent. The chain employs TRBV18 and TRBJ1-1, and 7 bases in between align with TRBD1. This specimen was PBMCs, taken from a glioma patient whose treatment included an IDH1 peptide vaccine. This clonotype was obtained from a man in his thirties or forties with glioma. The DNA sequence is TGTGCCAGCTCCAGGGCGGAGGGGGCAAACACTGAAGCTTTCTTT. It encodes CASSRAEGANTEAFF.